The 10 T cell receptor beta chains below all came from one sample that was sequenced in a study of molecular identifiers for immune sequencing clone quantification. TCRdb analysed the PCR reads with MiXCR anew, one entry per CDR3 protein. The sample records under 600,000 distinct CDR3 sequences, roughly 25% being singletons. Input material: naive CD8+ T cells from blood, with Jurkat cell RNA spiked in. As to subset: FACS-sorted CD8+CD4-CCR7+CD45RA+ naive T cells. These receptors all stem from a human donor in good health. Some libraries in this study had Jurkat cell RNA spiked in.

CDR3 sequence reads: CASSPFGQDGGEQFF. CDR3 nucleotide sequence: TGTGCCAGCAGCCCCTTCGGACAGGATGGGGGTGAGCAGTTCTTC. V gene TRBV9 combines with J gene TRBJ2-1; 7 bases align to TRBD1. Germline assignment: CDR1 SGDLS and CDR2 YYNGEE. This CDR3 spans 15 amino acids. The trim removed 4 bases at V and 9 bases at J, leaving 13 bases unmatched.

This clonotype was seen only a few times. The chain combines TRBV30 with TRBJ2-3; D is unclear. The CDR3 totals 13 residues. Germline V CDR1 and CDR2: GTSNPN, SVGIG (reference sequence). The V end was cut by 2 bases, the J end by 6 bases, with 12 bases between. The CDR3 DNA is TGTGCCTGGAGTAAACTCAACCCGGATACGCAGTATTTT. This sequence encodes CAWSKLNPDTQYF.

The rearrangement uses TRBV4-3 and TRBJ2-7, with D maybe TRBD1 (6 bases). Germline V CDR1 and CDR2: LGHNA, YSLEER. The CDR3 is 15 residues long. The V and J ends lost 0 bases and 3 bases respectively, with 12 bases between them. In DNA, the CDR3 is TGCGCCAGCAGCCAAGAACCCGGACAGAGCTACGAGCAGTACTTC. Translating it yields CASSQEPGQSYEQYF.

The sample holds one count of this clonotype. V is TRBV6-6 and J is TRBJ2-7; D is uncertain. Germline assignment: CDR1 MNHNY and CDR2 SVGAGI (reference sequence). V was cut by 7 bases and J by 2 bases, with 18 bases left in between. This CDR3 contains 15 residues. The CDR3 is CASTPTFDPTYEQYF. The CDR3 DNA reads TGTGCCAGCACTCCAACGTTCGACCCGACCTACGAGCAGTACTTC.

The genes are TRBV29-1 and TRBJ1-3, with unresolved D. The germline V gene has CDR1 SQVTM and CDR2 ANQGSEA. CDR3 length: 13 residues. V shed 4 bases and J shed 0 bases, with 7 bases lying between them. The CDR3 DNA is TGCAGCGTTGCCTTGAGCTCTGGAAACACCATATATTTT. Encoded protein: CSVALSSGNTIYF. The full variable domain, rest sourced from reference TRBV29-1 and TRBJ1-3, is SAVISQKPSRDICQRGTSLTIQCQVDSQVTMMFWYRQQPGQSLTLIATANQGSEATYESGFVIDKFPISRPNLTFSTLTVSNMSPEDSSIYLCSVALSSGNTIYFGEGSWLTVV.

Concerning this clonotype itself: This clone may be a read error of a much larger clone one base away. The chain has TRBV20-1 and TRBJ1-6; no firm D call. From germline, CDR1 is DFQATT and CDR2 SNEGSKA (reference sequence). The CDR3 loop spans 16 amino acids. This chain's CDR3 is CSARDKSGTYNSPLYF. For the CDR3, the DNA is TGCAGTGCTAGAGATAAGTCAGGCACCTATAATTCACCCCTCTACTTT.

This clonotype showed up many times. The chain carries TRBV21-1 and TRBJ2-3; the DNA was not compared with TRBD2, the D call given in the table. TRBV21-1 has pseudogene status. CDR3 length: 14 residues. CDR3 amino acids: CASSRRRETDTQYF. The CDR3 DNA is TGTGCCAGCAGCAGGAGAAGGGAGACAGATACGCAGTATTTT.

This clonotype was detected a few times. The chain carries TRBV6-5 and TRBJ1-2; the D gene is possibly TRBD1 (6 bases). The CDR3 extends over 19 amino acids. Between the trimmed V and J ends, which lost 0 bases and 6 bases, there was a span of 26 bases. Germline lookup yields CDR1 MNHEY and CDR2 SVGAGI. Here the CDR3 reads CASSYSLLFVQGTFDGYTF. In DNA form, the CDR3 reads TGTGCCAGCAGTTACTCGTTACTTTTTGTCCAGGGGACTTTTGATGGCTACACCTTC.

In this sample, this clonotype turned up many times. The genes are TRBV2 and TRBJ1-1; D perhaps matches TRBD1 (5 bases). Looked up from germline, CDR1 is SNHLY and CDR2 is FYNNEI. This CDR3 comprises 13 residues. V lost 6 bases and J lost 8, with 16 bases in between. CDR3 in DNA: TGTGCCAGCAGCCACCCGGTAAACAGGGAAGCTTTCTTT. It yields the protein CASSHPVNREAFF.

This clonotype appeared many times. The chain couples TRBV29-1 to TRBJ2-5; weak D call: TRBD1 (5 bases). Trimming shortened V by 1 base and J by 1 base, and 16 bases separated the two germline ends. This CDR3 contains 16 residues. The germline V gene has CDR1 SQVTM and CDR2 ANQGSEA. This CDR3 reads CSVEGGDRDFQETQYF. In nucleotides, the CDR3 is TGCAGCGTTGAAGGGGGTGACAGAGACTTCCAAGAGACCCAGTACTTC.